This T cell receptor (beta chain) was captured by sequencing in a study of blood T cell repertoires in COVID-19. Study-level background: Italy, Spain and the United States were the sources of the convalescent and acute COVID-19 samples. The analysed material was cDNA or gDNA that came from T cells, B-cell-depleted T cells, or PBMCs.

Per the authors' pipeline: Amplification of reference gene primers was used by the study to estimate nucleated cell counts. This table comes from immunoSEQ multiplex PCR, and its TCRdb copy is limited to in-frame clones, with some not included. V and J calls plus clone size are reproduced from that table; the DNA served to infer D and trimming. The repertoire consists of some 190,000 clones, with approximately 81% occurring once and the leading ten covering roughly 4.5%. The sequencing input was peripheral blood. The TCR was taken from a woman older than 75 with acute or convalescent COVID-19.

CDR3 residues: CASSTQGQGTYEQYF. The CDR3 region has the DNA TGTGCCAGCTCTACTCAGGGACAGGGCACCTACGAGCAGTACTTC. This chain connects TRBV18 to TRBJ2-7; 9 bases map to TRBD1. Germline lookup yields CDR1 KGHSH and CDR2 LQKENI. CDR3 size: 15 residues. Losses at the gene ends were 6 bases for V and 2 bases for J; bases not matched to a gene: 8. Variable domain in full (rest from reference TRBV18 and TRBJ2-7): NAGVMQNPRHLVRRRGQEARLRCSPMKGHSHVYWYRQLPEEGLKFMVYLQKENIIDESGMPKERFSAEFPKEGPSILRIQQVVRGDSAAYFCASSTQGQGTYEQYFGPGTRLTVT.